This T cell receptor beta chain was recovered during a study of T cells in Graves' hyperthyroidism and ophthalmopathy. The CDR3 extends over 20 amino acids. Trimming took 0 bases from V and 2 from J; bases not matched to a gene: 11. Germline CDR1 reads SEHNR; CDR2 reads FQNEAQ (reference sequence). Template material for amplifying TCR beta CDR3 regions consisted of RNA transcripts. The primer set for the first-round RT-PCR of the TCR CDR3 was HTBI. TCRdb re-called the multiplex PCR reads through MiXCR, storing one row per CDR3 protein. In the table there are approximately 30,000 distinct CDR3 sequences, about 52% of which are singletons. This clonotype was counted ten times or more.

The chain recombines TRBV7-9 with TRBJ2-3, with 13 bases aligning to TRBD2. The clonotype comes from a middle-aged woman with Graves' ophthalmopathy. The sequencing sample was made of blood. The CDR3 nucleotides are TGTGCCAGCAGCTTAGCCGGACTAGCGGGAGCCCCCCCACACACAGATACGCAGTATTTT. This sequence encodes CASSLAGLAGAPPHTDTQYF.